Shown below are 12 T cell receptor beta chains from a single sample sequenced in a study of control samples from healthy donors and cancer patients (dated by TCRdb to about 2020). Libraries were made using the immunoSEQ multiplex PCR assay. In TCRdb, the immuneACCESS table is reduced to in-frame sequences with V and J assigned. These tables do not hold every clone; where another copy was compared, an unresolved V gene accounts for under half, and the others remain unexplained. Present in this sample are just over 80,000 clones, around 94% of which were seen just once. The top ten constitute 4.8% of the sample. Specimen: blood. These receptors originate from a woman younger than 30 in good health.

This chain joins TRBV19 and TRBJ2-1; 13 bases align to TRBD2. CDR3 length: 17 residues. The V and J ends lost 5 bases and 2 bases, in that order; junction bases with no gene match: 6. Germline V lookup: CDR1 LNHDA, CDR2 SQIVND (reference sequence). CDR3 nucleotide sequence: TGTGCCAGTAGTCTACGACTAGCGGGAGGTCCCTACAATGAGCAGTTCTTC. Its protein is CASSLRLAGGPYNEQFF.

This chain links TRBV9 with TRBJ2-5; 10 nucleotides line up with TRBD2. The J segment lost 2 bases and the V segment lost 3 bases, leaving 4 bases of the junction unmatched. The CDR3 is 15 residues long. Germline V gene sequence: CDR1 SGDLS, CDR2 YYNGEE. The CDR3 region is CASSELAGRQETQYF. The CDR3 DNA is TGTGCCAGCAGCGAACTAGCGGGAAGGCAAGAGACCCAGTACTTC. The full variable domain, its missing parts supplied by reference TRBV9 and TRBJ2-5, is DSGVTQTPKHLITATGQRVTLRCSPRSGDLSVYWYQQSLDQGLQFLIQYYNGEERAKGNILERFSAQQFPDLHSELNLSSLELGDSALYFCASSELAGRQETQYFGPGTRLLVL.

This chain connects TRBV6-6 to TRBJ1-2; D gene unclear. Germline V gene data show CDR1 as MNHNY and CDR2 as SVGAGI (reference sequence). The ends were cut back, 2 bases at V and 6 bases at J, with 7 bases in the middle. The CDR3 consists of 12 residues. The CDR3 region has the DNA TGTGCCAGCAGTTACGATGGGAATGGCTACACCTTC. Translating it yields CASSYDGNGYTF.

The V call is TRBV28, the J call TRBJ1-2, with D maybe TRBD1 (6 bases). V was pared by 4 bases and J by 4 bases, with 16 bases between. This CDR3 spans 15 amino acids. CDR1 MDHEN and CDR2 SYDVKM come from the germline V gene. As DNA, the CDR3 is TGTGCCAGCAGTTCCCCTGCCAGGGGCCCCTATGGCTACACCTTC. It codes for CASSSPARGPYGYTF.

The rearrangement uses TRBV24-1 and TRBJ2-1; 9 nucleotides align to TRBD2. The CDR3 is made up of 19 amino acids. The germline CDR1 and CDR2 sequences are KGHDR and SFDVKD. V shed 5 bases, J shed 5 bases, and the junction held 18 bases outside the gene matches. DNA for the CDR3: TGTGCCACCAGTGTAAGGCTAGCGGGGTCCCGCAGACTAAACAATGAGCAGTTCTTC. Protein: CATSVRLAGSRRLNNEQFF.

V usage is TRBV28 and J usage is TRBJ1-4, with D perhaps TRBD1 (5 bases). Germline CDR1 and CDR2: MDHEN and SYDVKM. Trimming shortened V by 7 bases and J by 7 bases, and 13 bases separated the two germline ends. The CDR3 length is 13 residues. CDR3 in amino acids: CASMERGREKLFF. CDR3 bases: TGTGCCAGCATGGAAAGGGGCCGTGAAAAACTGTTTTTT.

The J gene is TRBJ2-5, the V gene TRBV25-1, with D unresolved. The CDR3 contains 12 residues. V lost 3 bases and J 5 bases, leaving 7 bases between the germline ends. CDR1 is MGHDK, CDR2 SYGVNS, per germline. CDR3 protein: CASSEPKETQYF. CDR3 nucleotides: TGTGCCAGCAGTGAGCCAAAGGAGACCCAGTACTTC.

J is TRBJ2-1 and V is TRBV29-1; the match to TRBD2 covers 12 bases. V was clipped by 4 bases and J by 7 bases; unmatched bases: 8. The CDR3 has 15 amino acids. Per germline, CDR1 SQVTM and CDR2 ANQGSEA. CDR3 nucleotide sequence: TGCAGCGTTGTTTCTAGCGGGGGGGCAAGGAATGAGCAGTTCTTC. Its protein product is CSVVSSGGARNEQFF.

This chain connects TRBV24-1 to TRBJ1-2, with 8 bases aligning to TRBD1. This CDR3 has 16 amino acids. Losses at the gene ends were 3 bases for V and 4 bases for J; bases not matched to a gene: 9. Germline V gene lookup returns CDR1 KGHDR and CDR2 SFDVKD. Here the CDR3 DNA reads TGTGCCACCAGTGATGGGGGGGCAGGGGGCTTCTATGGCTACACCTTC. Translated: CATSDGGAGGFYGYTF.

V gene TRBV20-1 combines with J gene TRBJ2-5; D is possibly TRBD2 (6 bases). Germline V lookup: CDR1 DFQATT, CDR2 SNEGSKA (reference sequence). Deletions cut 7 bases from V and 3 bases from J, with 9 bases between. CDR3 length equals 11 residues. DNA of the CDR3: TGCAGTGGGGACTGGGAAGAGACCCAGTACTTC. This encodes CSGDWEETQYF.

J is TRBJ2-1 and V is TRBV3-1 (or the pseudogene TRBV3-2); D possibly corresponds to TRBD1 (6 bases). CDR1 and CDR2 (germline): LGHDT, YNNKEL (reference sequence). The V end was cut by 1 base, the J end by 2 bases, with 24 bases between. This CDR3 has 20 residues. CDR3 protein: CASSQVGIIGGGRTYNEQFF. For the CDR3, the DNA is TGTGCCAGCAGCCAAGTGGGGATAATTGGGGGCGGCCGAACCTACAATGAGCAGTTCTTC.

In DNA, the CDR3 is TGTGCCAGTAGTATAGATATGGCCGGGGCGGTTAGTCAGCCCCAGCATTTT. This gives the protein CASSIDMAGAVSQPQHF. The V gene is TRBV19, the J gene TRBJ1-5; maybe TRBD1 (5 bases). V lost 0 bases and J lost 6, with 18 bases in between. The CDR3 length is 17 residues. The germline gives CDR1 LNHDA, CDR2 SQIVND (reference sequence). Variable domain in full (rest from reference TRBV19 and TRBJ1-5): DGGITQSPKYLFRKEGQNVTLSCEQNLNHDAMYWYRQDPGQGLRLIYYSQIVNDFQKGDIAEGYSVSREKKESFPLTVTSAQKNPTAFYLCASSIDMAGAVSQPQHFGDGTRLSIL.